A single sample is the source of the 27 T cell receptor beta chains below, sequenced in a study of blood T cell dynamics during melanoma immunotherapy. Stated time point: pre-treatment baseline. Repertoires were generated with immunoSEQ multiplex PCR, while TCRdb's copy carries only in-frame clones and drops some. The table has some 10,000 clones, 65% to 90% seen once; the top ten hold around 11%. The sequencing here drew on blood, taken from a patient treated with checkpoint blockade. These receptors were collected from a human donor with melanoma.

The rearrangement joins TRBV9 to TRBJ1-1, with D possibly matching TRBD1 (6 bases). This CDR3 has 15 residues. Germline V gives CDR1 SGDLS, CDR2 YYNGEE. The ends were cut back, 3 bases at V and 4 bases at J, with 16 bases in the middle. CDR3 nucleotide sequence: TGTGCCAGCAGCGCCCGGGCAGGGGTGGGCACTGAAGCTTTCTTT. Its protein product is CASSARAGVGTEAFF. The full variable domain, in which reference TRBV9 and TRBJ1-1 provide the parts outside the CDR3, is DSGVTQTPKHLITATGQRVTLRCSPRSGDLSVYWYQQSLDQGLQFLIQYYNGEERAKGNILERFSAQQFPDLHSELNLSSLELGDSALYFCASSARAGVGTEAFFGQGTRLTVV.

This CDR3 is CASSQSRDRVTNEQFF. DNA of the CDR3: TGCGCCAGCAGTCAATCGAGAGACAGGGTAACGAATGAGCAGTTCTTC. V usage is TRBV23-1 and J usage is TRBJ2-1; 7 bases map to TRBD1. TRBV23-1 is annotated as an ORF whose role is uncertain. The CDR3 has 16 residues. V shed 0 bases and J 7 bases; nucleotides not matched to a gene: 9.

This clone appeared a few times. The V gene is TRBV2, the J gene TRBJ2-3; 7 nucleotides line up with TRBD2. V lost 10 bases to trimming and J lost 0 bases; unmatched junction nucleotides: 7. The CDR3 length is 14 residues. The germline V gene has CDR1 SNHLY and CDR2 FYNNEI. The CDR3 here is CATQGGGSTDTQYF. The CDR3 DNA reads TGTGCCACCCAGGGCGGGGGTAGCACAGATACGCAGTATTTT.

The chain has TRBV9 and TRBJ2-3, with TRBD2 matching 7 bases. Trimming cost V 4 bases and J 5 bases; bases outside gene matches: 13. The length of the CDR3 is 16 residues. In germline, CDR1 is SGDLS, CDR2 YYNGEE. In nucleotides, the CDR3 is TGTGCCAGCAGCCCCCCGGCCCGCGGGGGTCGAGATACGCAGTATTTT. It specifies CASSPPARGGRDTQYF.

The J gene is TRBJ1-4, the V gene TRBV5-1; 9 bases are a match to TRBD1. The CDR3 is made up of 18 amino acids. Germline V gene sequence: CDR1 SGHRS, CDR2 YFSETQ. V gave up 0 bases and J gave up 2 bases; unmatched junction bases: 8. The DNA for the CDR3 is TGCGCCAGCAGCTTGGCCGGGACAGGGATTGGCACTAATGAAAAACTGTTTTTT. Protein: CASSLAGTGIGTNEKLFF.

The chain carries TRBV6-6 and TRBJ1-2, with D perhaps matching TRBD1 (6 bases). The CDR3 is made up of 13 amino acids. Germline CDR1 reads MNHNY; CDR2 reads SVGAGI (reference sequence). V lost 0 bases and J lost 8, with 10 bases in between. The CDR3 spells CASSYSIGGGYTF. The DNA for the CDR3 is TGTGCCAGCAGTTACTCGATAGGGGGAGGCTACACCTTC.

This chain links TRBV15 with TRBJ1-4, with D unclear. The CDR3 length is 17 residues. V shed 0 bases and J shed 0 bases, with 11 bases lying between them. Germline V lookup: CDR1 LNHNV, CDR2 YYDKDF (reference sequence). The CDR3 nucleotides are TGTGCCACCAGCAGAGATAGGGCCTTCGCAACTAATGAAAAACTGTTTTTT. It is translated as CATSRDRAFATNEKLFF.

The gene calls are TRBV6-5 and TRBJ1-5, with 7 bases aligning to TRBD1. Germline assignment: CDR1 MNHEY and CDR2 SVGAGI. This CDR3 spans 15 amino acids. V dropped 5 bases and J dropped 6; count of bases not matched to a gene: 10. The CDR3 DNA sequence: TGTGCCAGCAGTCCGATCCGACAGGGTACTCAGCCCCAGCATTTT. This encodes CASSPIRQGTQPQHF.

The V gene is TRBV18, the J gene TRBJ2-3; no reliable D call. V was cut by 2 bases and J by 2 bases, with 11 bases left in between. Per the germline V gene, CDR1 is KGHSH and CDR2 is LQKENI. This CDR3 spans 15 amino acids. CDR3 nucleotide sequence: TGTGCCAGCTCACCATATGGGCCGAACACAGATACGCAGTATTTT. This encodes CASSPYGPNTDTQYF.

The chain employs TRBV6-1 and TRBJ1-2, with D possibly being TRBD1 (5 bases). V was clipped by 6 bases and J by 6 bases, with 17 bases between them. There are 14 residues in the CDR3. Germline V gene sequence: CDR1 MNHNS, CDR2 SASEGT. CDR3 sequence reads: CASSPRDVFHGYTF. The CDR3 DNA reads as TGTGCCAGCAGCCCGAGGGACGTTTTTCATGGCTACACCTTC.

The chain uses TRBV15 and TRBJ2-7; perhaps D is TRBD1 or TRBD2 (5 bases each). The V gene lost 3 bases and the J gene lost 3 bases, with 12 bases spanning the gap. CDR3 size: 14 residues. Germline CDR1 reads LNHNV; CDR2 reads YYDKDF (reference sequence). Here the CDR3 reads CATSRAGTVYEQYF. The CDR3 DNA reads as TGTGCCACCAGCAGGGCCGGGACGGTCTACGAGCAGTACTTC.

This clone has just a few counts. The CDR3 DNA follows: TGTGCCAGCAGTGAGACAGCCTCTGGAAACACCATATATTTT. It specifies CASSETASGNTIYF. The V gene is TRBV2, the J gene TRBJ1-3; maybe TRBD1 (5 bases). Germline V lookup: CDR1 SNHLY, CDR2 FYNNEI. V dropped 3 bases and J dropped 0 bases, with 6 bases sitting between them. The CDR3 is made up of 14 amino acids.

V is TRBV28 and J is TRBJ1-1; TRBD1 is a possible D gene (5 bases). The V gene's germline CDR1 is MDHEN and CDR2 SYDVKM. The V gene lost 8 bases and the J gene lost 0 bases, with 13 bases spanning the gap. The CDR3 has 14 amino acids. The DNA for the CDR3 is TGTGCCAGCGGGAGCGGGGCCCTGAACACTGAAGCTTTCTTT. As protein: CASGSGALNTEAFF.

This clone appeared a few times. The chain has TRBV20-1 and TRBJ1-2; D is unclear. This CDR3 has 11 amino acids. Germline loops: CDR1 DFQATT, CDR2 SNEGSKA (reference sequence). V shed 5 bases and J shed 4 bases, with 8 bases lying between them. CDR3 region: CSAFGLYGYTF. The CDR3 coding sequence is TGCAGTGCTTTCGGCCTCTATGGCTACACCTTC.

This chain links TRBV5-1 with TRBJ1-5; D call uncertain. Trimming cost V 5 bases and J 9 bases, with 15 bases left between them. This CDR3 region has 13 residues. Germline CDR1 reads SGHRS; CDR2 reads YFSETQ. Here the CDR3 DNA reads TGCGCCAGCAGGGTAGGTTCTGTCGGGCCCCAGCATTTT. The encoded protein is CASRVGSVGPQHF.

V and J are TRBV25-1 and TRBJ2-7; possibly TRBD1 for D (6 bases). CDR1 MGHDK and CDR2 SYGVNS come from the germline V gene. There are 12 residues in the CDR3. The germline V and J ends were trimmed by 2 bases and 9 bases, with 11 bases remaining between them. Here the CDR3 DNA reads TGTGCCAGCAGTGAAGGTTGGGGGCCGCAGTACTTC. Translated, it gives CASSEGWGPQYF.

The sample holds one count of this clone. V usage is TRBV2 and J usage is TRBJ1-2; D unresolved. The V end was cut by 8 bases, the J end by 2 bases, with 15 bases between. This CDR3 comprises 14 residues. Looked up from germline, CDR1 is SNHLY and CDR2 is FYNNEI. CDR3 sequence (DNA): TGTGCCAGCGGATCGGACGTAACGAACTATGGCTACACCTTC. Translated, it gives CASGSDVTNYGYTF.

The rearrangement joins TRBV10-3 to TRBJ2-3, with TRBD2 matching 7 bases. V was clipped by 10 bases and J by 0 bases; unmatched bases: 4. Germline V gene data show CDR1 as ENHRY and CDR2 as SYGVKD. The CDR3 has 13 residues. The CDR3, as DNA: TGTGCCAGTAGAGCGGGGAGCACAGATACGCAGTATTTT. This translates into CASRAGSTDTQYF.

The chain carries TRBV29-1 and TRBJ1-1; D is undetermined. Germline values: CDR1 SQVTM, CDR2 ANQGSEA. This CDR3 contains 15 residues. V lost 4 bases and J 2 bases, leaving 17 bases between the germline ends. Here the CDR3 reads CSVAIRSQLNTEAFF. CDR3 DNA: TGCAGCGTTGCTATTCGGTCTCAACTAAACACTGAAGCTTTCTTT.

The V and J genes are TRBV5-1 and TRBJ2-3; D is unresolved. V shed 0 bases and J shed 0 bases, with 5 bases lying between them. The CDR3 is 14 amino acids. Germline V gene data show CDR1 as SGHRS and CDR2 as YFSETQ. CDR3: CASSLVQSTDTQYF. The CDR3 DNA reads TGCGCCAGCAGCTTGGTACAGAGCACAGATACGCAGTATTTT.

This chain links TRBV19 with TRBJ1-5; TRBD1 aligns across 9 bases. The CDR3 has 16 residues. CDR1 LNHDA and CDR2 SQIVND come from the germline V gene (reference sequence). V gave up 3 bases and J gave up 3 bases; unmatched junction bases: 6. CDR3 residues: CASSMEGTGNNQPQHF. In DNA, the CDR3 is TGTGCCAGTAGTATGGAAGGGACAGGGAACAATCAGCCCCAGCATTTT.

The chain has TRBV7-9 and TRBJ2-3; D not certain. The germline V and J ends were trimmed by 1 base and 4 bases, with 9 bases remaining between them. This CDR3 is 14 amino acids long. Germline V gene data show CDR1 as SEHNR and CDR2 as FQNEAQ (reference sequence). The CDR3 DNA follows: TGTGCCAGCAGCTTAGGGGTCAACGCAGATACGCAGTATTTT. Protein product: CASSLGVNADTQYF.

The rearrangement links TRBV9 to TRBJ2-7, with 11 positions matching TRBD2. Germline CDR1 and CDR2: SGDLS and YYNGEE. The CDR3 sequence is 17 residues long. V lost 0 bases, J lost 0 bases, and 5 bases stayed unmatched. CDR3 DNA sequence: TGTGCCAGCAGCGTAGGTCCTAGCGGGGGGCTCTCCTACGAGCAGTACTTC. It encodes CASSVGPSGGLSYEQYF.

V gene TRBV19 combines with J gene TRBJ1-1; TRBD1 is a possible D gene (5 bases). Germline CDR1 and CDR2: LNHDA and SQIVND (reference sequence). Trimming removed 7 bases at V and 1 base at J, with 16 bases between. The CDR3 spans 15 residues. The DNA for the CDR3 is TGTGCCAGTAAGGTTGCGGGGGTTTCGAACACTGAAGCTTTCTTT. Translation gives CASKVAGVSNTEAFF.

The genes are TRBV7-2 and TRBJ1-1; D is ambiguous. The germline V and J ends were trimmed by 1 base and 7 bases, with 7 bases remaining between them. This CDR3 contains 12 residues. Germline V gives CDR1 SGHTA, CDR2 FQGNSA. The CDR3 region has the DNA TGTGCCAGCAGCTTAGTCCAGATTGAAGCTTTCTTT. Its translation is CASSLVQIEAFF.

The gene calls are TRBV4-1 and TRBJ1-5; weak D call: TRBD1 (5 bases). V gave up 4 bases and J gave up 5 bases, with 15 bases separating them. This CDR3 region has 15 residues. Germline CDR1 MGHRA, CDR2 YSYEKL. CDR3 nucleotides: TGCGCCAGCAGCCGCACGGGACCAGCAGATCAGCCCCAGCATTTT. Its translation is CASSRTGPADQPQHF.

The chain couples TRBV7-2 to TRBJ2-3, with D perhaps TRBD1 or TRBD2 (5 bases each). There are 15 residues in the CDR3. CDR1 is SGHTA, CDR2 FQGNSA, per germline. Trimming stripped 6 bases from V and 4 bases from J, with 17 bases between. The CDR3 is CASSFSGTNADTQYF. The CDR3 nucleotides read TGTGCCAGCAGTTTTTCCGGGACCAACGCAGATACGCAGTATTTT.